This T cell receptor beta chain was documented in a study of T cells in Graves' hyperthyroidism and ophthalmopathy. V was clipped by 5 bases and J by 1 base; unmatched bases: 6. Per germline, CDR1 MNHEY and CDR2 SVGAGI. There are 15 residues in the CDR3. This clonotype was seen ten or more times. Amplified TCR beta CDR3 regions derived from RNA transcripts. HTBI primers were employed in a first-round RT-PCR of the TCR CDR3. TCRdb passed the multiplex PCR reads through MiXCR, listing each CDR3 protein once. This sample has about 540,000 distinct CDR3 sequences, with about 45% found just once. The chain couples TRBV6-5 to TRBJ1-1; 8 nucleotides agree with TRBD1. This sequence was found in a woman between 18 and 30 years old with Graves' hyperthyroidism. Sequenced material: peripheral blood or thyroid tissue (not recorded which). The chain's CDR3 is CASSQRTGQNTEAFF. In DNA, the CDR3 is TGTGCCAGCAGTCAACGGACAGGGCAGAACACTGAAGCTTTCTTT.